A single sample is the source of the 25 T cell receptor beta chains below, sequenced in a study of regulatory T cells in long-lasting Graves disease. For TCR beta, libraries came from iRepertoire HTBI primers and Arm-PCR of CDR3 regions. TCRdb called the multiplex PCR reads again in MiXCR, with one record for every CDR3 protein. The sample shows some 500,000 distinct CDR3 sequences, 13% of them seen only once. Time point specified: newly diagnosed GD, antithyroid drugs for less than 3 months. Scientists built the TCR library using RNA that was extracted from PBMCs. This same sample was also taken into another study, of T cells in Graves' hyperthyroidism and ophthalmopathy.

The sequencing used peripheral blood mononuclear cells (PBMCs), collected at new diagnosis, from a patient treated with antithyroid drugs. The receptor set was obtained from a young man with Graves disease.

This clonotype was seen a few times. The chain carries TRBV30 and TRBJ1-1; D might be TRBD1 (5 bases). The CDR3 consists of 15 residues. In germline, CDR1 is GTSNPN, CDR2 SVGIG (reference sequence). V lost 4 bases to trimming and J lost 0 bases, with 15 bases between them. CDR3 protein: CAWMGRGVMNTEAFF. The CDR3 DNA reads TGTGCCTGGATGGGAAGGGGAGTTATGAACACTGAAGCTTTCTTT.

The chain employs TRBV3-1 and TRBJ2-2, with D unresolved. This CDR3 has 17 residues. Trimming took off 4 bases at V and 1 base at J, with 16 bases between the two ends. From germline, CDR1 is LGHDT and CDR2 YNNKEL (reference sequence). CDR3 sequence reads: CASSRNTGLKNTGELFF. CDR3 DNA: TGTGCCAGCAGCCGGAATACCGGGCTCAAGAACACCGGGGAGCTGTTTTTT.

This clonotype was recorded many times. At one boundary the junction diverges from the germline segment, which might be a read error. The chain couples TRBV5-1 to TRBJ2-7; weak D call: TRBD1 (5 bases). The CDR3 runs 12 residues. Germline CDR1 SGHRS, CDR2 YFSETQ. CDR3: CASSFQGYEQYF. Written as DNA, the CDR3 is TGTGCCAGCAGTTTTCAGGGCTACGAGCAGTACTTC.

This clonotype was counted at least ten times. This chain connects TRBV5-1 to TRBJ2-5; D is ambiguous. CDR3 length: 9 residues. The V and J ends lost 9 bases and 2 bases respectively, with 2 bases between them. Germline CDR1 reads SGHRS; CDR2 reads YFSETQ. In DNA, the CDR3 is TGCGCCACGCAAGAGACCCAGTACTTC. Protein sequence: CATQETQYF.

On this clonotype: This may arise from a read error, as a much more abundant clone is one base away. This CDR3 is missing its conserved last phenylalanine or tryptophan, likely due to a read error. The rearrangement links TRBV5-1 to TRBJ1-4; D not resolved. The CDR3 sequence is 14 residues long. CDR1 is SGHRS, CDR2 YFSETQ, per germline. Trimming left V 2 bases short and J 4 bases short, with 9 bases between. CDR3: CASSFVTRNEKLFL. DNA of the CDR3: TGCGCCAGCAGCTTCGTGACACGTAATGAAAAACTGTTTCTT.

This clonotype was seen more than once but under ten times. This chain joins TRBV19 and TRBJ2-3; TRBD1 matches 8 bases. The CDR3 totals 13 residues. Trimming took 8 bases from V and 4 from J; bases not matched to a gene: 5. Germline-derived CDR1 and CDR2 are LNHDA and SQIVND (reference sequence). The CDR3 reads CASRQGQSDTQYF. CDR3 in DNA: TGTGCCAGTCGACAGGGGCAATCAGATACGCAGTATTTT.

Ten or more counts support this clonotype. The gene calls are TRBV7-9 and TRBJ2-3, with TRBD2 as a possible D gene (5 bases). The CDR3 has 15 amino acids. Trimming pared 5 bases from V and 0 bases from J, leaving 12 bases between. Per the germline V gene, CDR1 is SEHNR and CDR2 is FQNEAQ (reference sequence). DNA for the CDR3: TGTGCCAGCAGCAAGGGAGAATGGAGCACAGATACGCAGTATTTT. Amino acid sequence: CASSKGEWSTDTQYF.

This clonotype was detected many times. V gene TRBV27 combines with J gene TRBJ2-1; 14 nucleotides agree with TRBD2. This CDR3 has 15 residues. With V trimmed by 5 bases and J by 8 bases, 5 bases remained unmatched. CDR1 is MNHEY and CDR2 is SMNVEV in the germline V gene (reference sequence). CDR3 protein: CASSPGTSGSYEQFF. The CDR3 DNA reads TGTGCCAGCAGTCCCGGGACTAGCGGGAGTTATGAGCAGTTCTTC.

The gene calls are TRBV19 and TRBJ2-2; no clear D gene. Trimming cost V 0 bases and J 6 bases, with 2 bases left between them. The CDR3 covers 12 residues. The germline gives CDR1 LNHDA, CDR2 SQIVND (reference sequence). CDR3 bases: TGTGCCAGTAGTATAGATGCCGGGGAGCTGTTTTTT. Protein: CASSIDAGELFF.

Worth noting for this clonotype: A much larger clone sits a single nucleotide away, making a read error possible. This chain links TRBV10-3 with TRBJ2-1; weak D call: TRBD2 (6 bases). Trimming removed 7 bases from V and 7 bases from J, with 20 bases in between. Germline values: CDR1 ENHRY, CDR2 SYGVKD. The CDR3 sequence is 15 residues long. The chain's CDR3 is CAINSGLQGVNEQFF. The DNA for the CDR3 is TGTGCCATCAATTCGGGACTCCAAGGCGTGAATGAGCAGTTCTTC.

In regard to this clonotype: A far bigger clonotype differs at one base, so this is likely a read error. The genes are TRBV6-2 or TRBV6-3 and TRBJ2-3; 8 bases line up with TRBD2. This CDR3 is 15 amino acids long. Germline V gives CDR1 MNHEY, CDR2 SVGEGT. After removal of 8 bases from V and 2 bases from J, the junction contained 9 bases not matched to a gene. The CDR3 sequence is CASSPGTRYTDTQYF. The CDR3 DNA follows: TGTGCCAGCTCCCCCGGGACTAGATACACAGATACGCAGTATTTT.

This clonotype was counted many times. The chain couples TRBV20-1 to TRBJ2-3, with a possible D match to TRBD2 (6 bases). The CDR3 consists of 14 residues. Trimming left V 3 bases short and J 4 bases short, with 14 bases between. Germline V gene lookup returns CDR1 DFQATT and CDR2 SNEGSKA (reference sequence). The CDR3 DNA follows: TGCAGTGCTAGCGGGGGAATTTTGTCAGATACGCAGTATTTT. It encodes CSASGGILSDTQYF.

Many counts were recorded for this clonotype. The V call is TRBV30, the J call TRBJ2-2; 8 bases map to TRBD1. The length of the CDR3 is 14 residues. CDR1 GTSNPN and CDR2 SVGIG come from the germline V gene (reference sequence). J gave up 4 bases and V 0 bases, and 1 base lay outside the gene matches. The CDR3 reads CAWSVGQGTGELFF. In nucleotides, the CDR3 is TGTGCCTGGAGTGTCGGACAGGGCACCGGGGAGCTGTTTTTT.

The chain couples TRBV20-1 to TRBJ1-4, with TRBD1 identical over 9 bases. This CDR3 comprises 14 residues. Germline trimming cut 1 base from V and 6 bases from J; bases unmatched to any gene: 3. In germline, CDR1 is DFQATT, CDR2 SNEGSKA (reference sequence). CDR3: CSARGGQGDEKLFF. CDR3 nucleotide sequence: TGCAGTGCTAGAGGGGGACAGGGAGATGAAAAACTGTTTTTT.

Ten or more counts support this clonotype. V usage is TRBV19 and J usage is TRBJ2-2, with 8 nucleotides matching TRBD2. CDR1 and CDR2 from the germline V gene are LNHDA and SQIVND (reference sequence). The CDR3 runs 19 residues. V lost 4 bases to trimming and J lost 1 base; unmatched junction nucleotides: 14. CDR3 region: CASSTLGFLAGKNTGELFF. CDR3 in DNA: TGTGCCAGTAGTACCCTGGGGTTTCTAGCGGGCAAGAACACCGGGGAGCTGTTTTTT.

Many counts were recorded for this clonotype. This chain's CDR3 is CASTSEGAGTEAFF. CDR3 nucleotide sequence: TGTGCCAGCACCAGTGAGGGGGCTGGCACTGAAGCTTTCTTT. V gene TRBV6-1 combines with J gene TRBJ1-1; TRBD1 matches at 7 bases. With 7 bases clipped from V and 4 bases from J, the junction kept 9 bases outside the gene matches. In germline, CDR1 is MNHNS, CDR2 SASEGT. The CDR3 covers 14 residues.

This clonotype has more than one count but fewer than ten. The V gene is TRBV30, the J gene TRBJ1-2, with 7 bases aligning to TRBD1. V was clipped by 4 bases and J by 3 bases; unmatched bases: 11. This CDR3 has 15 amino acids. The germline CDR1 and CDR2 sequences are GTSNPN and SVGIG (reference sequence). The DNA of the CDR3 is TGTGCCTGGACTACTAGAGGGGGCGCCTACTATGGCTACACCTTC. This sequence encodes CAWTTRGGAYYGYTF.

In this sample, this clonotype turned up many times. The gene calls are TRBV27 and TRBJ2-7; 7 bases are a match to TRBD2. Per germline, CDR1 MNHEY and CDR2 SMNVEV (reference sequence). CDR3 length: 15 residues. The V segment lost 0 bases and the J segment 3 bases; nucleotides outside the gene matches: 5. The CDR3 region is CASSLSAGRGYEQYF. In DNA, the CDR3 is TGTGCCAGCAGTTTATCAGCGGGGCGGGGCTACGAGCAGTACTTC.

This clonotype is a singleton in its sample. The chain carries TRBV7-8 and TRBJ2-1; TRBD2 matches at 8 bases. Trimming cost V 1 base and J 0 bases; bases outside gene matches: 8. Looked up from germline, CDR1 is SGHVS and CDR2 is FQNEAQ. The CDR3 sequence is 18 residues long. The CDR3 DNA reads TGTGCCAGCAGCTTAGGAGGACTAGCCGTGAGCTCCTACAATGAGCAGTTCTTC. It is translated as CASSLGGLAVSSYNEQFF.

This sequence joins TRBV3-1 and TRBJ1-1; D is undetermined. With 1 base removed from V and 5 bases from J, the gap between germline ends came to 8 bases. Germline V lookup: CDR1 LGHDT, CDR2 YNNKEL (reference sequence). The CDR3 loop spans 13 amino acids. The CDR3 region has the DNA TGTGCCAGCAGCCAAGTTGATGTTACTGAAGCTTTCTTT. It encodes CASSQVDVTEAFF. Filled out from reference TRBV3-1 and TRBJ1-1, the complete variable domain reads DTAVSQTPKYLVTQMGNDKSIKCEQNLGHDTMYWYKQDSKKFLKIMFSYNNKELIINETVPNRFSPKSPDKAHLNLHINSLELGDSAVYFCASSQVDVTEAFFGQGTRLTVV.

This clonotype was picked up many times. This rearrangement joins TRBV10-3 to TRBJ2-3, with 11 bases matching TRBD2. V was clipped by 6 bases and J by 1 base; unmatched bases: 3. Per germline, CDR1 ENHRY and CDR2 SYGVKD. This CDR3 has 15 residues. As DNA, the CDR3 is TGTGCCATCAGGCCGACTAGCGGGGGCACAGATACGCAGTATTTT. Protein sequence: CAIRPTSGGTDTQYF.

The CDR3: CASSTLKGLTVGEKLFF. CDR3 DNA sequence: TGTGCCAGCAGTACTCTAAAGGGACTCACGGTTGGGGAAAAACTGTTTTTT. The chain recombines TRBV28 with TRBJ1-4; D possibly corresponds to TRBD1 (5 bases). The CDR3 runs 17 residues. The V and J ends lost 5 bases and 8 bases respectively, with 24 bases between them. CDR1 is MDHEN and CDR2 is SYDVKM in the germline V gene.

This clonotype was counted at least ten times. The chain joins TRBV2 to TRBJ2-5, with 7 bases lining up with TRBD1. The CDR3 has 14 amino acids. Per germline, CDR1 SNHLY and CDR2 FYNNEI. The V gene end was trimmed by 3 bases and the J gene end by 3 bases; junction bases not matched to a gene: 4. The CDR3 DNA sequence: TGTGCCAGCAGTGACGGGACAGCCAAAGAGACCCAGTACTTC. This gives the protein CASSDGTAKETQYF.

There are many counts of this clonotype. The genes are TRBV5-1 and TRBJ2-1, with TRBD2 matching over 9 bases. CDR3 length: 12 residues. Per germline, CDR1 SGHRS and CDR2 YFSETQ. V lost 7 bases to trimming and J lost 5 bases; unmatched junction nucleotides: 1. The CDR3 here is CASGLANNEQFF. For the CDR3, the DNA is TGCGCCAGCGGACTAGCGAACAATGAGCAGTTCTTC.

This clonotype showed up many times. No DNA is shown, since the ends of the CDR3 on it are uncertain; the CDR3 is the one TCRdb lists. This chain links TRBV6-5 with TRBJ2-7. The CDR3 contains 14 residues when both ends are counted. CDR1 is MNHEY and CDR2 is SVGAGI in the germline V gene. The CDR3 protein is CASSYSVPDYEQYF.